This entry lists 10 T cell receptor beta chains sequenced from one sample in a study of immune evolution from preneoplasia to lung adenocarcinoma (dated by TCRdb to about 2021). The method was the immunoSEQ multiplex PCR assay. In its TCRdb copy, this immuneACCESS table keeps in-frame sequences only and misses some clones. Where compared with another copy, unresolved V genes explain less than half of these, and the others have no known cause. A total of about 10,000 clones appear in this sample, under 80% of them only once. The ten largest account for about 4% of the sample. Sequenced sample: FFPE minimally invasive lung adenocarcinoma tissue. Read against the paper, the sample's cell subset or site label means: micro-invasive lung adenocarcinoma (MIA). The source is a person aged 60-79 years with lung adenocarcinoma.

This sequence joins TRBV7-9 and TRBJ2-1; 7 nucleotides align to TRBD1. This CDR3 is built from 14 residues. V lost 2 bases and J lost 8; bases outside the gene matches: 6. Germline V lookup: CDR1 SEHNR, CDR2 FQNEAQ (reference sequence). The CDR3 DNA reads TGTGCCAGCAGCTTACCAGGGGGTTTCGATGAGCAGTTCTTC. It translates to CASSLPGGFDEQFF.

V is TRBV28 and J is TRBJ1-4; no clear D. V shed 7 bases and J shed 7 bases, with 10 bases lying between them. The germline V gene has CDR1 MDHEN and CDR2 SYDVKM. The CDR3 sequence is 12 residues long. CDR3 sequence reads: CASTPGGEKLFF. CDR3 DNA: TGTGCCAGCACCCCGGGTGGTGAAAAACTGTTTTTT.

This CDR3 reads CASSYVTTYRAEAFF. The CDR3, as DNA: TGTGCCAGCAGTTACGTCACGACGTATAGGGCTGAAGCTTTCTTT. The chain couples TRBV28 to TRBJ1-1; D is undetermined. The V gene lost 4 bases and the J gene lost 6 bases, with 18 bases spanning the gap. Germline assignment: CDR1 MDHEN and CDR2 SYDVKM. This CDR3 has 15 amino acids.

V gene TRBV6-4 combines with J gene TRBJ1-4; 8 positions match TRBD1. Germline CDR1 reads MRHNA; CDR2 reads SNTAGT. Unmatched junction bases numbered 3, after V lost 6 bases and J lost 0 bases. The CDR3 covers 15 residues. CDR3 residues: CASRPGQATNEKLFF. The DNA for the CDR3 is TGTGCCAGCAGGCCGGGACAGGCAACTAATGAAAAACTGTTTTTT.

This chain joins TRBV18 and TRBJ2-1; 12 nucleotides match TRBD2. J lost 5 bases, V lost 2 bases, and 16 bases had no gene match. The CDR3 covers 20 residues. The germline V gene has CDR1 KGHSH and CDR2 LQKENI. CDR3 loop: CASSPMGLAGSPVNDNEQFF. The CDR3 bases are TGTGCCAGCTCACCAATGGGACTAGCGGGTTCTCCGGTAAACGACAATGAGCAGTTCTTC.

The gene calls are TRBV6-1 and TRBJ2-1; the match to TRBD1 covers 7 bases. Losses at the gene ends were 4 bases for V and 9 bases for J; bases not matched to a gene: 12. Per the germline V gene, CDR1 is MNHNS and CDR2 is SASEGT. The CDR3 runs 15 residues. The CDR3 sequence: CASSGQGQNMGEQFF. CDR3 in DNA: TGTGCCAGCAGTGGTCAGGGACAGAACATGGGTGAGCAGTTCTTC.

J is TRBJ1-6 and V is TRBV27; D remains ambiguous. Germline CDR1 MNHEY, CDR2 SMNVEV (reference sequence). The V and J ends lost 10 bases and 5 bases respectively, with 15 bases between them. This CDR3 is 14 amino acids long. Here the CDR3 DNA reads TGTGCCACCGGTCGTTTGGTGGATAATTCACCCCTCCACTTT. Amino acids: CATGRLVDNSPLHF.

The V and J genes are TRBV5-6 and TRBJ1-2, with unresolved D. CDR1 is SGHDT, CDR2 YYEEEE, per germline. The V end was cut by 0 bases, the J end by 9 bases, with 6 bases between. This CDR3 has 11 residues. The CDR3, as DNA: TGTGCCAGCAGCTTGGCTCGGCGCTACACCTTC. It is translated as CASSLARRYTF. Full variable domain (missing parts from reference TRBV5-6 and TRBJ1-2): DAGVTQSPTHLIKTRGQQVTLRCSPKSGHDTVSWYQQALGQGPQFIFQYYEEEERQRGNFPDRFSGHQFPNYSSELNVNALLLGDSALYLCASSLARRYTFGSGTRLTVV.

The chain combines TRBV7-2 with TRBJ2-3; 15 nucleotides match TRBD2. After removal of 5 bases from V and 4 bases from J, the junction contained 10 bases not matched to a gene. The CDR3 loop spans 18 amino acids. Per the germline V gene, CDR1 is SGHTA and CDR2 is FQGNSA. The CDR3 DNA sequence: TGTGCCAGCAGCCCAAGGACTAGCGGGGGGGCTAGTGCAGATACGCAGTATTTT. Its translation is CASSPRTSGGASADTQYF.

The chain joins TRBV6-6 to TRBJ2-7, with TRBD2 matching over 8 bases. From germline, CDR1 is MNHNY and CDR2 SVGAGI (reference sequence). The CDR3 is 16 amino acids. J was trimmed by 5 bases and V by 2 bases; bases with no gene match: 11. The CDR3 DNA follows: TGTGCCAGCAGTTACGGGGCAAGGGCGGGGGGCCACGAGCAGTACTTC. Translation gives CASSYGARAGGHEQYF.